The next 3 T cell receptor beta chains were all read from a single sample in a study of control samples from healthy donors and cancer patients. TCRdb's copy holds only in-frame clones and misses some; the assay was immunoSEQ multiplex PCR. The data contain approximately 130,000 clones, more than 75% of them seen just once; the ten biggest clones take up 9.5% to 13%. Material for sequencing was blood. Receptors were obtained from a man aged 30 to 39 in good health.

The chain employs TRBV5-1 and TRBJ1-1; D is unresolved. The CDR3 sequence is 14 residues long. Germline lookup yields CDR1 SGHRS and CDR2 YFSETQ. Trimming removed 3 bases at V and 6 bases at J, with 15 bases between. DNA for the CDR3: TGCGCCAGCAGCTCGCTGGCCCTGGGCGCTGAAGCTTTCTTT. Translation: CASSSLALGAEAFF.

This sequence joins TRBV29-1 and TRBJ1-1, with D possibly being TRBD1 (5 bases). Germline V gene data show CDR1 as SQVTM and CDR2 as ANQGSEA. This CDR3 has 12 residues. V lost 4 bases and J lost 1, with 7 bases in between. CDR3: CSVGDANTEAFF. DNA of the CDR3: TGCAGCGTTGGGGACGCGAACACTGAAGCTTTCTTT.

The chain links TRBV4-1 to TRBJ1-5; a weak D match, TRBD1 (5 bases). The CDR3 is 13 amino acids. V lost 3 bases, J lost 6 bases, and 9 bases lay in between. Germline V CDR1 and CDR2: MGHRA, YSYEKL. DNA of the CDR3: TGCGCCAGCAGCCAGGGGGAAGGTCAGCCCCAGCATTTT. Translated, it gives CASSQGEGQPQHF.